These 8 T cell receptor beta chains originate from one sample sequenced in a study of shared clonotypes between healthy human individuals (dated by TCRdb to the early 2020s). Receptor libraries were prepared by the immunoSEQ multiplex PCR assay. Entries here come from immuneACCESS through TCRdb and include only in-frame sequences with V and J called. Some clones fail to appear in such tables; in the studies checked, an unresolved V gene covers under half of the shortfall, and the cause of the remainder is unknown. The table for this sample lists hundreds of thousands of clones; roughly four fifths of them were counted only once. Jointly, the top ten make up around 11% of the sample. The source material was PBMCs. The receptors were sampled from a woman aged 40 to 50 in good health. Some clones in this sample may be carry-over from other donors' samples.

The CDR3 region has the DNA TGTGCCAGCAGCTTAGACCGCGGGCGTTGGGACTTCGAGCAGTACTTC. It is translated as CASSLDRGRWDFEQYF. This chain uses TRBV7-9 with TRBJ2-7; TRBD2 is a possible D gene (6 bases). Germline CDR1 and CDR2: SEHNR and FQNEAQ (reference sequence). The length of the CDR3 is 16 residues. V lost 1 base and J 6 bases, leaving 19 bases between the germline ends.

This clone was recorded only once. The chain has TRBV5-1 and TRBJ2-5; D is uncertain. Looked up from germline, CDR1 is SGHRS and CDR2 is YFSETQ. Trimming took 5 bases from V and 4 from J, leaving 9 bases between them. The CDR3 sequence is 12 residues long. The CDR3 DNA reads TGCGCCAGCAGTCAGGCGATAGAGACCCAGTACTTC. It encodes CASSQAIETQYF. The full variable domain, completed using reference TRBV5-1 and TRBJ2-5, is KAGVTQTPRYLIKTRGQQVTLSCSPISGHRSVSWYQQTPGQGLQFLFEYFSETQRNKGNFPGRFSGRQFSNSRSEMNVSTLELGDSALYLCASSQAIETQYFGPGTRLLVL.

The chain recombines TRBV27 with TRBJ2-7; 11 bases match TRBD2. The CDR3 consists of 15 residues. After removal of 6 bases from V and 7 bases from J, the junction contained 11 bases not matched to a gene. The germline V gene has CDR1 MNHEY and CDR2 SMNVEV (reference sequence). The CDR3 reads CASSPGTSGRGEQYF. The CDR3, as DNA: TGTGCCAGCAGCCCCGGGACTAGCGGACGGGGGGAGCAGTACTTC.

The chain employs TRBV28 and TRBJ1-2; D may be TRBD1 (5 bases). The germline V and J ends were trimmed by 6 bases and 7 bases, with 18 bases remaining between them. Germline V gives CDR1 MDHEN, CDR2 SYDVKM. This CDR3 has 14 amino acids. For the CDR3, the DNA is TGTGCCAGCAGCCCCCCCGGACGCGGGGGTGGCTACACCTTC. This encodes CASSPPGRGGGYTF.

About this clone: Being one base from a much bigger clone, this may be a read error. This chain joins TRBV28 and TRBJ2-5; D possibly corresponds to TRBD1 (7 bases). The J call may be mistaken, given a closer DNA end match to TRBJ2-7. Germline V gene data show CDR1 as MDHEN and CDR2 as SYDVKM. The length of the CDR3 is 15 residues. CDR3 region: CASSFRGGTAYEQYF. The CDR3 nucleotides are TGTGCCAGCAGTTTCCGCGGAGGGACAGCCTACGAGCAGTACTTC.

This chain connects TRBV4-2 to TRBJ1-1, with TRBD1 matching 7 bases. The CDR3 sequence is 14 residues long. V dropped 4 bases and J dropped 3; count of bases not matched to a gene: 5. Per germline, CDR1 LGHNA and CDR2 YNFKEQ. CDR3 sequence (DNA): TGTGCCAGCAGCCCAAGGCAGGGGGACACTGAAGCTTTCTTT. This translates into CASSPRQGDTEAFF.

This rearrangement joins TRBV29-1 to TRBJ1-4; tentatively, D is TRBD1 (6 bases). The CDR3 length is 14 residues. Trimming took off 6 bases at V and 1 base at J, with 12 bases between the two ends. Per the germline V gene, CDR1 is SQVTM and CDR2 is ANQGSEA. CDR3: CSVVEQGTNEKLFF. CDR3 coding DNA: TGCAGCGTAGTCGAACAGGGAACTAATGAAAAACTGTTTTTT. Filled out from reference TRBV29-1 and TRBJ1-4, the complete variable domain reads SAVISQKPSRDICQRGTSLTIQCQVDSQVTMMFWYRQQPGQSLTLIATANQGSEATYESGFVIDKFPISRPNLTFSTLTVSNMSPEDSSIYLCSVVEQGTNEKLFFGSGTQLSVL.

The chain recombines TRBV19 with TRBJ2-5; 10 bases fit TRBD1. The CDR3 has 16 amino acids. V was pared by 4 bases and J by 4 bases, with 9 bases of the junction left unmatched. Germline lookup yields CDR1 LNHDA and CDR2 SQIVND (reference sequence). CDR3 coding DNA: TGTGCCAGTAGTAGTCTCACGACAGGGGGCTTAGAGACCCAGTACTTC. This translates into CASSSLTTGGLETQYF.